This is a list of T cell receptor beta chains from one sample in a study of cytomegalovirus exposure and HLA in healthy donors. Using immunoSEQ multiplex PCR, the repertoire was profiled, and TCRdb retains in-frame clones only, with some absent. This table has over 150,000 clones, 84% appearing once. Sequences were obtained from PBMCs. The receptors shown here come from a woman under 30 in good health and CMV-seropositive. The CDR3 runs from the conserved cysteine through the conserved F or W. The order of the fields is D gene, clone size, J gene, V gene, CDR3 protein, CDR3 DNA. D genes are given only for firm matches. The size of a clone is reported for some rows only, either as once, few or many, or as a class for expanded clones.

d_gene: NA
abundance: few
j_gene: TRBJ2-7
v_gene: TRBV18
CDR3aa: CASSETASYEQYF
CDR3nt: TGTGCCAGCTCAGAGACAGCCTCCTACGAGCAGTACTTC

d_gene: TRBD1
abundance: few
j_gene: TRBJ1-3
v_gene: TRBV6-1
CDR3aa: CASSGGQGGNTIYF
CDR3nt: TGTGCCAGCAGTGGCGGACAGGGCGGAAACACCATATATTTT

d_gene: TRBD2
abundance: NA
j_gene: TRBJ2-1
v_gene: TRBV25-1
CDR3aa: CASTKGASGGAGLGEQFF
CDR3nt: TGTGCCAGCACCAAGGGGGCTAGCGGGGGCGCCGGTCTTGGTGAGCAGTTCTTC

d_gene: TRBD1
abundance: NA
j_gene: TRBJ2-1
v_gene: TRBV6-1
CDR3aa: CASSSTGMSYNEQFF
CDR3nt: TGTGCCAGCAGCTCGACAGGGATGTCGTACAATGAGCAGTTCTTC

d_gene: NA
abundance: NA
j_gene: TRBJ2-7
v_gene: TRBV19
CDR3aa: CASRGGSAASEQYF
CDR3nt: TGTGCCAGTAGGGGGGGATCGGCCGCTTCCGAGCAGTACTTC

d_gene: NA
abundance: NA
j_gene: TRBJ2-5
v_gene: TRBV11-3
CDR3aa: CASANSGETQYF
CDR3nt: TGTGCCAGCGCTAACTCGGGAGAGACCCAGTACTTC

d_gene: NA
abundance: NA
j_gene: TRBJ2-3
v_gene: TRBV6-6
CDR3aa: CASSYGQWLVTDTQYF
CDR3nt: TGTGCCAGCAGTTACGGGCAGTGGTTGGTTACAGATACGCAGTATTTT

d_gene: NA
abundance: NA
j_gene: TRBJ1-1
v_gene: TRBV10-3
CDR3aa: CAISESGGRTEAFF
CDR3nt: TGTGCCATCAGTGAGTCGGGGGGGCGGACTGAAGCTTTCTTT

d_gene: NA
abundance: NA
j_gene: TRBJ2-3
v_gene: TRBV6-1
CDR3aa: CASSEVHTDTQYF
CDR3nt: TGTGCCAGCAGTGAAGTCCACACAGATACGCAGTATTTT

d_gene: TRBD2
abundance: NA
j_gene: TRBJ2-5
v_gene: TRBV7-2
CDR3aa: CASSLWGGETQYF
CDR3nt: TGTGCCAGCAGCTTATGGGGAGGGGAGACCCAGTACTTC

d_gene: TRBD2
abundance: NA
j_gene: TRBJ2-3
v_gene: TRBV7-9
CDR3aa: CASKAPGGVGDTQYF
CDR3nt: TGTGCCAGCAAGGCCCCGGGGGGTGTTGGAGATACGCAGTATTTT

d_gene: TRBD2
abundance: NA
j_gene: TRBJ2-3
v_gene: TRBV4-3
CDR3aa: CASSPRGGGGTDTQYF
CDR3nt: TGCGCCAGCAGCCCCCGGGGCGGGGGGGGCACAGATACGCAGTATTTT

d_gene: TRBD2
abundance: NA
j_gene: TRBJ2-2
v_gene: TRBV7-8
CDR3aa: CASSMELAGTNTGELFF
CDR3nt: TGTGCCAGCAGCATGGAACTAGCGGGGACTAACACCGGGGAGCTGTTTTTT

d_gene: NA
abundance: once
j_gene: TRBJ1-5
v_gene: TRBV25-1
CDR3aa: CASSESGTRGGVHQPQHF
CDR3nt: TGTGCCAGCAGTGAATCGGGGACCAGAGGCGGGGTACATCAGCCCCAGCATTTT

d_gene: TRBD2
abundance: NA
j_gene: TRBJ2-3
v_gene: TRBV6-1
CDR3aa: CASSEVGGGPDTQYF
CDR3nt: TGTGCCAGCAGTGAAGTGGGCGGGGGGCCAGATACGCAGTATTTT

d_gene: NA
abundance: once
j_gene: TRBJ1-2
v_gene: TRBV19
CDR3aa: CASSIPGSDYGYTF
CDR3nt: TGTGCCAGTAGTATTCCGGGGTCGGACTATGGCTACACCTTC

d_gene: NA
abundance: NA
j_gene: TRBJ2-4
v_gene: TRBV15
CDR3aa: CATSRDGSGGQSIQYF
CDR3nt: TGTGCCACCAGCAGAGATGGGTCCGGCGGGCAATCCATTCAGTACTTC

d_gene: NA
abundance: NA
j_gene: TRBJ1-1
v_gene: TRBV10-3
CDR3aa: CAIRGGDLNTEAFF
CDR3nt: TGTGCCATCAGGGGGGGGGACTTGAACACTGAAGCTTTCTTT

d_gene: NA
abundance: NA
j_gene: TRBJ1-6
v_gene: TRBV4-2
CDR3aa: CASSQDLWAREDSPLHF
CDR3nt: TGTGCCAGCAGCCAAGATCTGTGGGCGAGGGAAGATTCACCCCTCCACTTT

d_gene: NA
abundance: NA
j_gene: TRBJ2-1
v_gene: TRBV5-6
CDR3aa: CASSFQYNEQFF
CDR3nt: TGTGCCAGCAGCTTCCAATACAATGAGCAGTTCTTC

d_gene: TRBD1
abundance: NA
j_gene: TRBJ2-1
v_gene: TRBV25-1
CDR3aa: CASARRDRANEQFF
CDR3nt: TGTGCCAGCGCACGCAGAGACAGGGCTAATGAGCAGTTCTTC

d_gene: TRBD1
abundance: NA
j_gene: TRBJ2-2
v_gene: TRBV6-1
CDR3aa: CASSVRQGNTGELFF
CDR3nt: TGTGCCAGCAGTGTTCGACAGGGGAACACCGGGGAGCTGTTTTTT

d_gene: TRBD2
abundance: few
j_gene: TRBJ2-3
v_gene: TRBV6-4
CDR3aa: CASSEGAGQTDTQYF
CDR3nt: TGTGCCAGCAGTGAGGGAGCGGGGCAGACAGATACGCAGTATTTT

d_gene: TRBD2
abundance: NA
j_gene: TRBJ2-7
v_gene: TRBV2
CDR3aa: CASSEDVAGGNYEQYF
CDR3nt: TGTGCCAGCAGTGAAGATGTAGCGGGGGGAAACTACGAGCAGTACTTC

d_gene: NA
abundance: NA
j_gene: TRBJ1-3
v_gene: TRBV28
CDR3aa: CASSYGNTIYF
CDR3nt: TGTGCCAGCAGCTATGGAAACACCATATATTTT

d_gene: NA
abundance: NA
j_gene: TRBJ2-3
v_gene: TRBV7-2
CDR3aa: CASSFNLADTQYF
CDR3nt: TGTGCCAGCAGCTTTAACTTAGCGGATACGCAGTATTTT

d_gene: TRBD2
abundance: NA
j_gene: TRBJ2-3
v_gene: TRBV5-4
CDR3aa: CASSLGPSGGKTDTQYF
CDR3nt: TGTGCCAGCAGCTTGGGCCCCAGCGGGGGGAAGACAGATACGCAGTATTTT

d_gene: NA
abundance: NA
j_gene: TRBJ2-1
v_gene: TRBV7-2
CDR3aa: CASGEQGKHNEQFF
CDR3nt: TGTGCCAGTGGCGAGCAGGGTAAGCACAATGAGCAGTTCTTC

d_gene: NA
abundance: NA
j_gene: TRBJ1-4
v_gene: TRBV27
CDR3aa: CASSQGLSNEKLFF
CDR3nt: TGTGCCAGCAGTCAGGGGCTCTCTAATGAAAAACTGTTTTTT

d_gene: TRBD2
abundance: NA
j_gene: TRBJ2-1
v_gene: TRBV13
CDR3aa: CASSFMGGKTYNEQFF
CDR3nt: TGTGCCAGCAGCTTCATGGGGGGGAAGACTTACAATGAGCAGTTCTTC

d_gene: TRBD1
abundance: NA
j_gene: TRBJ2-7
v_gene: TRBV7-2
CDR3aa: CASEWGTGTYEQYF
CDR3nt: TGTGCCAGCGAGTGGGGGACAGGGACGTACGAGCAGTACTTC

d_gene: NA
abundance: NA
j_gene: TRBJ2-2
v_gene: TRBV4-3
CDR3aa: CASSQDLGGTALTGELFF
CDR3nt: TGCGCCAGCAGCCAAGATCTGGGCGGGACGGCACTCACCGGGGAGCTGTTTTTT

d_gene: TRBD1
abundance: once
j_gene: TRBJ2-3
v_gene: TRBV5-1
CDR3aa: CASGQDGYTDTQYF
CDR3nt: TGCGCCAGCGGACAGGACGGCTACACAGATACGCAGTATTTT

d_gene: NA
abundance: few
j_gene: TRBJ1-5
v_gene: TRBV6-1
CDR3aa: CASSDRVYQPQHF
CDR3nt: TGTGCCAGCAGTGACAGGGTGTATCAGCCCCAGCATTTT

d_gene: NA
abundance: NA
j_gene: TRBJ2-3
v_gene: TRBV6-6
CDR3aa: CASRGSRGGLAGAQYF
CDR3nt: TGTGCCAGCAGGGGGTCTCGCGGGGGCCTGGCGGGAGCGCAGTATTTT

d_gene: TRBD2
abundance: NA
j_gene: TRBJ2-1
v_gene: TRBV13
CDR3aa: CASSSWTSGAYEQFF
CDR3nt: TGTGCCAGCAGCTCCTGGACTAGCGGGGCCTATGAGCAGTTCTTC

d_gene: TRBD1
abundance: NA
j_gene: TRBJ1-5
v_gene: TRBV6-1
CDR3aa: CASSGPGGNQPQHF
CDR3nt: TGTGCCAGCAGTGGACCAGGGGGGAATCAGCCCCAGCATTTT

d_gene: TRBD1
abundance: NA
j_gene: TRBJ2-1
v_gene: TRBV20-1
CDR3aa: CSAHRGPEQFF
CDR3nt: TGCAGTGCTCACAGGGGGCCTGAGCAGTTCTTC

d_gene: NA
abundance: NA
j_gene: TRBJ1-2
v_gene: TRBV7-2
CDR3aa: CASSLEGPRGGYTF
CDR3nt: TGTGCCAGCAGCTTGGAGGGCCCGAGGGGTGGCTACACCTTC

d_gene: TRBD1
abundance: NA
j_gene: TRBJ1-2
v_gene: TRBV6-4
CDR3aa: CASSDFGDSFYGYTF
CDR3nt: TGTGCCAGCAGTGACTTCGGGGACAGCTTCTATGGCTACACCTTC

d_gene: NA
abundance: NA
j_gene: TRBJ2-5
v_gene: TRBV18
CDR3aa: CASSPDSQGETQYF
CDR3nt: TGTGCCAGCTCACCTGATAGCCAGGGAGAGACCCAGTACTTC

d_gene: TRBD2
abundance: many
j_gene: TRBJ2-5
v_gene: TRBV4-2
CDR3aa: CASSQERGGQETQYF
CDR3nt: TGTGCCAGCAGCCAAGAGCGGGGGGGCCAAGAGACCCAGTACTTC

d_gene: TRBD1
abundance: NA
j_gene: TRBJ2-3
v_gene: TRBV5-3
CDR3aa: CARSPDHRTGGFLTDTQYF
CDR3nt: TGTGCCAGAAGCCCCGACCATAGGACAGGGGGCTTTCTAACAGATACGCAGTATTTT

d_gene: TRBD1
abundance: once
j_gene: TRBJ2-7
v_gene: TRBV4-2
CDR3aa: CASSHVRMRQGLLVIEQYF
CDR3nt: TGTGCCAGCAGCCATGTCCGAATGAGACAGGGCCTTTTGGTAATTGAGCAGTACTTC

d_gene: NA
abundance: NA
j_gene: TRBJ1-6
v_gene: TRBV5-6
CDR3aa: CASSFFGQSNSPLHF
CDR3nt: TGTGCCAGCAGCTTTTTTGGACAGTCTAATTCACCCCTCCACTTT

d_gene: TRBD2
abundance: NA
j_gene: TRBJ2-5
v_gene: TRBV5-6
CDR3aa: CASSLRLGEGTQYF
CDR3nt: TGTGCCAGCAGCTTAAGACTAGGGGAGGGGACCCAGTACTTC

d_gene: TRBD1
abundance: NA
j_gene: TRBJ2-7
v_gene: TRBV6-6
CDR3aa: CASSDRESYEQYF
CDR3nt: TGTGCCAGCAGCGACAGGGAGAGTTACGAGCAGTACTTC

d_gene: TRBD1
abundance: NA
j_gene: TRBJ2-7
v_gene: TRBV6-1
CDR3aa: CASIRTGRNEQYF
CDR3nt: TGTGCCAGCATCCGGACAGGAAGAAACGAGCAGTACTTC

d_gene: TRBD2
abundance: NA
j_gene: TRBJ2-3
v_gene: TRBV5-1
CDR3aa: CASSPGLAGPDTQYF
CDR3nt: TGCGCCAGCAGCCCGGGACTAGCGGGTCCAGATACGCAGTATTTT

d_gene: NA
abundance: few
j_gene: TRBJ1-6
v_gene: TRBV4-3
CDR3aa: CASSQDLLEGANSPLHF
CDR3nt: TGCGCCAGCAGCCAAGACCTCCTCGAGGGAGCTAATTCACCCCTCCACTTT

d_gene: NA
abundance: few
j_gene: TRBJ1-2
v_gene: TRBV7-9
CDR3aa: CASSLSDGYTF
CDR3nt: TGTGCCAGCAGCTTAAGCGATGGCTACACCTTC

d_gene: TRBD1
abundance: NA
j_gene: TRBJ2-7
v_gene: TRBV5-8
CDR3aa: CASSSRGMSSYEQYF
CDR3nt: TGTGCCAGCAGCTCCAGGGGGATGAGCTCCTACGAGCAGTACTTC

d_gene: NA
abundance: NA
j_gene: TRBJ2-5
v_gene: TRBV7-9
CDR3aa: CASSSSGMNF
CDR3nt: TGTGCCAGCAGCTCGTCCGGGATGAACTTC